One and the same sample provided the 25 T cell receptor beta chains below, sequenced in a study of CD8+CD57+ T cells in acquired aplastic anemia. Both TCR beta VDJ combination and CDR3 sequence profiling were carried out. Genomic DNA was the template for this profiling. Each CDR3 protein is one row after TCRdb ran MiXCR on the reads. The profile shows 310,000 or so distinct CDR3 sequences, roughly 59% of them singletons. Only patients with CD8+CD57+ cell expansion on flow cytometry were chosen for sequencing. Sequencing used sorted CD4+, CD8+, or CD8+CD57+ T cells (not recorded which) from PBMCs. Receptors originate from a human donor with aplastic anemia.

On this clonotype: The junction does not match germline at one end; this may be a read error. This chain links TRBV20-1 with TRBJ2-3, with D tentatively TRBD1 or TRBD2 (5 bases each). The CDR3 loop spans 15 amino acids. The germline V gene has CDR1 DFQATT and CDR2 SNEGSKA (reference sequence). The CDR3 loop is CSARLPGPATDSQYF. The DNA for the CDR3 is TGCAGTGCTAGGTTACCGGGACCAGCCACAGATTCGCAGTATTTT.

This clonotype was seen repeatedly, ten times or more. This sequence joins TRBV7-2 and TRBJ1-4; possible D gene TRBD1, 6 bases. Looked up from germline, CDR1 is SGHTA and CDR2 is FQGNSA. Trimming took off 4 bases at V and 2 bases at J, with 17 bases between the two ends. The CDR3 has 17 amino acids. The CDR3 coding sequence is TGTGCCAGCAGCTCTACCCCCCCCAGGGGTACTAATGAAAAACTGTTTTTT. Amino acid sequence: CASSSTPPRGTNEKLFF.

The chain is built from TRBV7-9 and TRBJ1-1, with TRBD1 as a possible D gene (6 bases). CDR1 is SEHNR and CDR2 is FQNEAQ in the germline V gene (reference sequence). Trimming took off 2 bases at V and 0 bases at J, with 16 bases between the two ends. The CDR3 spans 17 residues. The CDR3 DNA reads as TGTGCCAGCAGCTTAACGGACAGAGGCGGAATGAACACTGAAGCTTTCTTT. Translation gives CASSLTDRGGMNTEAFF.

This clonotype has a handful of counts. The V call is TRBV7-9, the J call TRBJ1-4; the match to TRBD1 covers 9 bases. Trimming removed 5 bases from V and 7 bases from J; junction bases left unmatched: 8. The germline CDR1 and CDR2 sequences are SEHNR and FQNEAQ (reference sequence). The CDR3 is 15 residues long. The CDR3 sequence: CASSLPGQGSEKLFF. In nucleotides, the CDR3 is TGTGCCAGCAGCCTCCCGGGACAGGGAAGTGAAAAACTGTTTTTT.

This clonotype was counted a single time. The junction differs from germline at one of its ends, possibly a read error. This chain connects TRBV2 to TRBJ2-3; 12 nucleotides align to TRBD2. The CDR3 covers 13 residues. The germline V gene encodes CDR1 SNHLY and CDR2 FYNNEI. The CDR3 nucleotides read TGTGCCAGCCAGACTAGCGGGGGCCTTACGCAGTACTTT. Translation: CASQTSGGLTQYF.

A word on this clonotype: The junction departs from the called germline gene at one end, perhaps through a read error. The genes are TRBV10-1 and TRBJ1-1; a weak D match, TRBD1 (5 bases). The V gene's germline CDR1 is WNHNN and CDR2 SYGVQD (reference sequence). CDR3 length: 14 residues. CDR3 in amino acids: CASSEEGRGTEALF. The CDR3 bases are TGCGCCAGCAGTGAGGAGGGGCGCGGCACTGAAGCTCTCTTT.

This clonotype turned up a few times. J is TRBJ2-7 and V is TRBV5-1; D is undetermined. V dropped 0 bases and J dropped 4 bases, with 5 bases sitting between them. The CDR3 length is 12 residues. CDR1 and CDR2 from the germline V gene are SGHRS and YFSETQ. CDR3 loop: CASSLDHYEQYF. CDR3 coding DNA: TGCGCCAGCAGCTTGGACCATTACGAGCAGTACTTC.

This rearrangement joins TRBV5-6 to TRBJ2-5; TRBD2 agrees at 7 bases. Germline V gives CDR1 SGHDT, CDR2 YYEEEE. The CDR3 extends over 14 amino acids. V was clipped by 5 bases and J by 5 bases; unmatched bases: 9. Here the CDR3 reads CASSSTSFGETQYF. CDR3 nucleotides: TGTGCCAGCAGTTCGACTAGCTTTGGGGAGACCCAGTACTTC.

On this clonotype itself: The junction differs from germline at one of its ends, possibly a read error. V is TRBV5-1 and J is TRBJ2-7; 8 bases map to TRBD2. Germline CDR1 is SGHRS and CDR2 is YFSETQ. CDR3 length: 18 amino acids. The CDR3 region is CASSQDPSTGGRDYEQYF. For the CDR3, the DNA is TGTGCCAGCAGCCAAGATCCTTCGACGGGGGGGCGCGACTACGAGCAGTACTTC.

The rearrangement uses TRBV2 and TRBJ1-5; D is unresolved. Germline V CDR1 and CDR2: SNHLY, FYNNEI. Trimming left V 3 bases short and J 2 bases short, with 17 bases between. The CDR3 length is 17 residues. Written as DNA, the CDR3 is TGTGCCAGCAGTGAGGCCTCAGGAGGTACGGGCAATCAGCCCCAGCATTTT. Its protein product is CASSEASGGTGNQPQHF.

The chain combines TRBV7-3 with TRBJ2-3; D remains unclear. The CDR3 covers 13 residues. Germline CDR1 SGHTA, CDR2 FQGTGA. V lost 3 bases to trimming and J lost 3 bases, with 7 bases between them. DNA of the CDR3: TGTGCCAGCAGCTTGTCGCGGACAGATACGCAGTATTTT. Its protein product is CASSLSRTDTQYF. Combining the CDR3 with reference TRBV7-3 and TRBJ2-3 gives the whole variable domain GAGVSQTPSNKVTEKGKYVELRCDPISGHTALYWYRQSLGQGPEFLIYFQGTGAADDSGLPNDRFFAVRPEGSVSTLKIQRTERGDSAVYLCASSLSRTDTQYFGPGTRLTVL.

Details on this clonotype: A much larger clone is a single base away; this may be a read error. The chain combines TRBV5-1 with TRBJ1-5; D possibly corresponds to TRBD1 (5 bases). CDR1 is SGHRS, CDR2 YFSETQ, per germline. The V end was cut by 4 bases, the J end by 5 bases, with 13 bases between. This CDR3 comprises 14 residues. The CDR3 region is CASSTGADHQPQHF. The CDR3 DNA sequence: TGCGCCAGCAGCACCGGGGCGGACCATCAGCCCCAGCATTTT.

J is TRBJ1-5 and V is TRBV15; the D is unclear. The CDR3 extends over 13 amino acids. V was pared by 3 bases and J by 7 bases, with 10 bases between. Germline V lookup: CDR1 LNHNV, CDR2 YYDKDF (reference sequence). CDR3 loop: CATSSNPRQPQHF. CDR3 nucleotides: TGTGCCACCAGCAGTAACCCCCGGCAGCCCCAGCATTTT.

At least ten counts were recorded for this clonotype. The chain recombines TRBV12-3 or TRBV12-4 with TRBJ2-3; tentatively, D is TRBD1 or TRBD2 (7 bases each). Deletions cut 6 bases from V and 4 bases from J, with 17 bases between. The CDR3 totals 15 residues. CDR3 sequence: CASSRTRGGADTQYF. CDR3 DNA: TGTGCCAGCAGCCGGACCAGGGGGGGCGCAGATACGCAGTATTTT.

The sample holds one count of this clonotype. The CDR3 loop is CASSASFLSGNTIYF. In nucleotides, the CDR3 is TGTGCCAGCAGTGCGTCATTTCTGTCTGGAAACACCATATATTTT. The V call is TRBV25-1, the J call TRBJ1-3; D gene uncertain. Trimming cost V 4 bases and J 1 base, with 11 bases left between them. The CDR3 extends over 15 amino acids. The germline CDR1 and CDR2 sequences are MGHDK and SYGVNS.

This chain links TRBV7-8 with TRBJ1-5; D gene uncertain. Germline assignment: CDR1 SGHVS and CDR2 FQNEAQ. The CDR3 has 13 amino acids. The V end lost 3 bases, the J end lost 5 bases, and 8 bases lay between the germline ends. The CDR3 DNA is TGTGCCAGCAGCTTGGGAGGGCATCAGCCCCAGCATTTT. This gives the protein CASSLGGHQPQHF.

This clonotype was seen ten or more times. The rearrangement links TRBV10-3 to TRBJ1-5, with D perhaps matching TRBD1 (5 bases). Trimming took 4 bases from V and 4 from J, leaving 14 bases between them. The CDR3 runs to 15 residues. CDR1 ENHRY and CDR2 SYGVKD come from the germline V gene. This CDR3 reads CAISGGQRGNQPQHF. CDR3 nucleotide sequence: TGTGCCATCAGTGGCGGACAAAGGGGTAATCAGCCCCAGCATTTT.

To note about this clonotype: This may be a read error: a much more frequent sequence differs by one nucleotide. CDR3 residues: CASTEAFF. CDR3 nucleotides: TGTGCCAGCACTGAAGCTTTCTTT. V gene TRBV6-5 combines with J gene TRBJ1-1; D is unresolved. V shed 7 bases and J shed 6 bases, with 0 bases lying between them. Germline CDR1 and CDR2: MNHEY and SVGAGI. There are 8 residues in the CDR3.

V gene TRBV7-8 combines with J gene TRBJ2-2, with TRBD1 matching 9 bases. This CDR3 contains 18 residues. The germline CDR1 and CDR2 sequences are SGHVS and FQNEAQ. Germline trimming cut 0 bases from V and 5 bases from J; bases unmatched to any gene: 10. Here the CDR3 reads CASSLASRRTGVTGELFF. The DNA of the CDR3 is TGTGCCAGCAGCTTAGCCTCCCGACGGACAGGGGTTACCGGGGAGCTGTTTTTT.

Many counts were recorded for this clonotype. The chain joins TRBV5-8 to TRBJ2-4; 11 bases agree with TRBD2. J gave up 6 bases and V 0 bases, and 5 bases lay outside the gene matches. This CDR3 region has 16 residues. Looked up from germline, CDR1 is SGHTS and CDR2 is YDEGEE. As DNA, the CDR3 is TGTGCCAGCAGCTTGGAACTAGCGGGAGTTGGAAACATTCAGTACTTC. This sequence encodes CASSLELAGVGNIQYF. The whole variable domain, filled in from reference TRBV5-8 and TRBJ2-4, reads EAGVTQSPTHLIKTRGQQATLRCSPISGHTSVYWYQQALGLGLQFLLWYDEGEERNRGNFPPRFSGRQFPNYSSELNVNALELEDSALYLCASSLELAGVGNIQYFGAGTRLSVL.

In the case of this clonotype: The junction and the germline gene differ at one end; a read error may be behind it. The chain employs TRBV7-3 and TRBJ2-3, with TRBD2 identical over 8 bases. Germline loops: CDR1 SGHTA, CDR2 FQGTGA. The CDR3 runs 16 residues. The CDR3 region is CASSMGPSGSTDTQYF. In nucleotides, the CDR3 is TGTGCCAGCAGCATGGGGCCCAGCGGGAGTACAGATACGCAGTATTTC.

This clonotype was recorded many times. This chain uses TRBV5-1 with TRBJ1-1; TRBD1 is a possible D gene (5 bases). V was pared by 4 bases and J by 0 bases, with 13 bases between. Germline CDR1 and CDR2: SGHRS and YFSETQ. The CDR3 length is 15 residues. This CDR3 reads CASSGGGGMNTEAFF. The CDR3, as DNA: TGCGCCAGCAGCGGGGGGGGAGGAATGAACACTGAAGCTTTCTTT.

The chain uses TRBV27 and TRBJ2-7; no definite D call. The germline V and J ends were trimmed by 2 bases and 6 bases, with 11 bases remaining between them. Germline lookup yields CDR1 MNHEY and CDR2 SMNVEV (reference sequence). This CDR3 has 13 residues. CDR3 in amino acids: CASSLSALVEQYF. The DNA of the CDR3 is TGTGCCAGCAGTTTAAGTGCTCTGGTCGAGCAGTACTTC.

The chain recombines TRBV20-1 with TRBJ2-5; TRBD2 might be the D (7 bases). Between the trimmed V and J ends, which lost 0 bases and 2 bases, there was a span of 13 bases. The V gene's germline CDR1 is DFQATT and CDR2 SNEGSKA (reference sequence). The CDR3 length is 15 residues. CDR3 region: CSARDGGGEQETQYF. CDR3 in DNA: TGCAGTGCTAGAGATGGAGGGGGGGAGCAAGAGACCCAGTACTTC.

This clonotype was seen a single time. V usage is TRBV19 and J usage is TRBJ2-7; the D is unclear. Germline V CDR1 and CDR2: LNHDA, SQIVND (reference sequence). CDR3 length: 12 amino acids. Trimming took off 5 bases at V and 1 base at J, with 6 bases between the two ends. The CDR3 DNA reads TGTGCCAGTAGTGGACCTTCCTACGAGCAGTACTTC. This encodes CASSGPSYEQYF.